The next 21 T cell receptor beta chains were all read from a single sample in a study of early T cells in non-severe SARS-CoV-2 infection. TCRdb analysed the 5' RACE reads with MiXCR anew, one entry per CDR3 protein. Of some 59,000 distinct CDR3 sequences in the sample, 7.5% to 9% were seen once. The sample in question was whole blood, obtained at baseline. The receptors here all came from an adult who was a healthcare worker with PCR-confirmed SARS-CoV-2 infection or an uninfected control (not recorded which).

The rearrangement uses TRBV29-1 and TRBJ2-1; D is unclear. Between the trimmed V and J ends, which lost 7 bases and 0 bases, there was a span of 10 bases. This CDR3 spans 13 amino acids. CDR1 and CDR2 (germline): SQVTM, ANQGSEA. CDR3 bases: TGCAGCGCTGACTTTAGCTCCTACAATGAGCAGTTCTTC. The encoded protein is CSADFSSYNEQFF.

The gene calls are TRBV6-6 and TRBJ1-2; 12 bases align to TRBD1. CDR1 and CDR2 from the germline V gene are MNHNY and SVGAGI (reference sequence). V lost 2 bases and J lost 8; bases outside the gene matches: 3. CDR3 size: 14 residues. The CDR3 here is CASSYRDRGQGYTF. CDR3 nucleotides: TGTGCCAGCAGTTACCGGGACAGGGGGCAAGGCTACACCTTC.

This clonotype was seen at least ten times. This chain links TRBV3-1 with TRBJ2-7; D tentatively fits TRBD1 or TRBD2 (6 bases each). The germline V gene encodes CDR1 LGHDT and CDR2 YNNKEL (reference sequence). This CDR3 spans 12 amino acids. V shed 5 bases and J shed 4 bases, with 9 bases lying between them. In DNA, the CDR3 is TGTGCCAGCAGCGGAGGGGGATACGAGCAGTACTTC. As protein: CASSGGGYEQYF.

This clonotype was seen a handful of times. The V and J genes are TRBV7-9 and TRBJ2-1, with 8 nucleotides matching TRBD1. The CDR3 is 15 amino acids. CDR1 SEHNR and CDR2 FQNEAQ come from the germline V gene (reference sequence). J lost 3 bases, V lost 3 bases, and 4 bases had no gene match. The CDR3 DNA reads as TGTGCCAGCAGCTTGTCACAGGGGGGCTACAATGAGCAGTTCTTC. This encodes CASSLSQGGYNEQFF. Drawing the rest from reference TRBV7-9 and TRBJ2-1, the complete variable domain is DTGVSQNPRHKITKRGQNVTFRCDPISEHNRLYWYRQTLGQGPEFLTYFQNEAQLEKSRLLSDRFSAERPKGSFSTLEIQRTEQGDSAMYLCASSLSQGGYNEQFFGPGTRLTVL.

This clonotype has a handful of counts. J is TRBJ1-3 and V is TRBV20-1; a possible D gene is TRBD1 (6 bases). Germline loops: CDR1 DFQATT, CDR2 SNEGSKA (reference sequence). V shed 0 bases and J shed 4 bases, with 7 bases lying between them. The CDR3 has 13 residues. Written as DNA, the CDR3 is TGCAGTGCTAGAGATGGACAGGGAAACACCATATATTTT. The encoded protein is CSARDGQGNTIYF.

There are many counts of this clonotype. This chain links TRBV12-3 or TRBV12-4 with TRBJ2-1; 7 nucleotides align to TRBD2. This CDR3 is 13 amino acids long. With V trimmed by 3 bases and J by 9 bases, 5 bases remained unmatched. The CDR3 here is CASSFLAAGEQFF. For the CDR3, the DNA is TGTGCCAGCAGTTTCCTAGCGGCGGGTGAGCAGTTCTTC.

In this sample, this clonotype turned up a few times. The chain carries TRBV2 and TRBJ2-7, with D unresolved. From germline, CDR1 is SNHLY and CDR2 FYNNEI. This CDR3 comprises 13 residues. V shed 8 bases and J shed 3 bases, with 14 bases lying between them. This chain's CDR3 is CASRAWGNYEQYF. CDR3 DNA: TGTGCCAGCCGGGCCTGGGGTAACTACGAGCAGTACTTC.

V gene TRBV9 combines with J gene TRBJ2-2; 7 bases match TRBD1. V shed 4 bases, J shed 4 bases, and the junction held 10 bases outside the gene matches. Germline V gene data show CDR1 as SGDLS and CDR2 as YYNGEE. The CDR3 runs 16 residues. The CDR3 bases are TGTGCCAGCAGCCCGGTAAAGGCAGGGGGCACCGGGGAGCTGTTTTTT. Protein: CASSPVKAGGTGELFF. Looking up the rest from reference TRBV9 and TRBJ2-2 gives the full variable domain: DSGVTQTPKHLITATGQRVTLRCSPRSGDLSVYWYQQSLDQGLQFLIQYYNGEERAKGNILERFSAQQFPDLHSELNLSSLELGDSALYFCASSPVKAGGTGELFFGEGSRLTVL.

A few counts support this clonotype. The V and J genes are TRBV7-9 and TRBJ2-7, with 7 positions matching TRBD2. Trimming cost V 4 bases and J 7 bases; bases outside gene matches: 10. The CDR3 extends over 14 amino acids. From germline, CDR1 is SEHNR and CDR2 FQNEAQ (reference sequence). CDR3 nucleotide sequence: TGTGCCAGCAGCTCCCAGCAGCGGGGAATGGAGCAGTACTTC. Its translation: CASSSQQRGMEQYF.

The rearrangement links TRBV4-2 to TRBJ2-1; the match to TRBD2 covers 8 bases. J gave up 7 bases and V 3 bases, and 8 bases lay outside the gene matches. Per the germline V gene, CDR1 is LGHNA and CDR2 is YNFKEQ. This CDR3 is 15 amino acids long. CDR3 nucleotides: TGTGCCAGCAGCCAGGGAACGGGAGGGAGAAATGAGCAGTTCTTC. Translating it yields CASSQGTGGRNEQFF.

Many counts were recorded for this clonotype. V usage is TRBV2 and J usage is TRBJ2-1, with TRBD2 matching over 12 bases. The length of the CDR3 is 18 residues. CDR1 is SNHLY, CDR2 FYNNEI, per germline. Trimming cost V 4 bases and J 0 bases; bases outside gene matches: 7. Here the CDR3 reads CASSGLAGGVSSYNEQFF. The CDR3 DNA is TGTGCCAGCAGTGGTCTAGCGGGAGGGGTGAGCTCCTACAATGAGCAGTTCTTC. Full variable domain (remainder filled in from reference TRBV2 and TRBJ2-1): EPEVTQTPSHQVTQMGQEVILRCVPISNHLYFYWYRQILGQKVEFLVSFYNNEISEKSEIFDDQFSVERPDGSNFTLKIRSTKLEDSAMYFCASSGLAGGVSSYNEQFFGPGTRLTVL.

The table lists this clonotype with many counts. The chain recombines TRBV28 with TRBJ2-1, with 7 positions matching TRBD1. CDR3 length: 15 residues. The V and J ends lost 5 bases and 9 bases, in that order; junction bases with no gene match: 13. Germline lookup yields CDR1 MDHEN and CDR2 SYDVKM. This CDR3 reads CASSRPTGFFFEQFF. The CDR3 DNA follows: TGTGCCAGCAGTCGTCCGACAGGGTTTTTTTTTGAGCAGTTCTTC.

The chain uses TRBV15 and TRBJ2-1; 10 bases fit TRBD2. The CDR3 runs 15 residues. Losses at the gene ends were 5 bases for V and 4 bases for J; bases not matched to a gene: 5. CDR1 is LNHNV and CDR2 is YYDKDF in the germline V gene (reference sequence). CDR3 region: CATSFTSGIYNEQFF. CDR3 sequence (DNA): TGTGCCACCAGCTTCACTAGCGGGATATACAATGAGCAGTTCTTC.

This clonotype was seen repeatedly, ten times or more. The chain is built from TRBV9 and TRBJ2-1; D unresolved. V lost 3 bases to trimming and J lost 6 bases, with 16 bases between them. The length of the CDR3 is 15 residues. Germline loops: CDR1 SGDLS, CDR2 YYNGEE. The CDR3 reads CASSAQQPWVNEQFF. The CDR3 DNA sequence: TGTGCCAGCAGCGCCCAACAACCCTGGGTCAATGAGCAGTTCTTC. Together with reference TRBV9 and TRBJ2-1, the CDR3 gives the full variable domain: DSGVTQTPKHLITATGQRVTLRCSPRSGDLSVYWYQQSLDQGLQFLIQYYNGEERAKGNILERFSAQQFPDLHSELNLSSLELGDSALYFCASSAQQPWVNEQFFGPGTRLTVL.

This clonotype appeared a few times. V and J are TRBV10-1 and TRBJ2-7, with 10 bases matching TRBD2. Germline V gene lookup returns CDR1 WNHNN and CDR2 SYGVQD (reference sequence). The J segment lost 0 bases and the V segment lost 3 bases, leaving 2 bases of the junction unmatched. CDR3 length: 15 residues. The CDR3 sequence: CASSELAGSSYEQYF. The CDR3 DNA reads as TGCGCCAGCAGTGAACTAGCGGGGAGCTCCTACGAGCAGTACTTC.

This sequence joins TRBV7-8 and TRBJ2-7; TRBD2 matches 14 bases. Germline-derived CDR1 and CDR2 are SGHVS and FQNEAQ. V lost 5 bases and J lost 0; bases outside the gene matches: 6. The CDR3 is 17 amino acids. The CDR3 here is CASSEGLAGVSSYEQYF. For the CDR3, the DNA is TGTGCCAGCAGCGAGGGACTAGCGGGAGTTTCCTCCTACGAGCAGTACTTC.

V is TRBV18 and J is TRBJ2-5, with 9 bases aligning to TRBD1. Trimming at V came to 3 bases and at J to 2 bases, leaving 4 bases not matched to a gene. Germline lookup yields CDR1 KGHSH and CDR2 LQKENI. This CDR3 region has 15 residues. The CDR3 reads CASSPGQGTQETQYF. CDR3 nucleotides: TGTGCCAGCTCACCGGGACAGGGTACGCAAGAGACCCAGTACTTC.

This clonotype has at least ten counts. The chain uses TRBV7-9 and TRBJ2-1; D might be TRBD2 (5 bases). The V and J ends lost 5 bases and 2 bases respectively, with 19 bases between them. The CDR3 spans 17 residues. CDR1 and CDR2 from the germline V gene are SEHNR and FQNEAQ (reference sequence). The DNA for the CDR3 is TGTGCCAGCAGCCCGCGGCGCGAGGACTCTCCCTACAATGAGCAGTTCTTC. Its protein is CASSPRREDSPYNEQFF.

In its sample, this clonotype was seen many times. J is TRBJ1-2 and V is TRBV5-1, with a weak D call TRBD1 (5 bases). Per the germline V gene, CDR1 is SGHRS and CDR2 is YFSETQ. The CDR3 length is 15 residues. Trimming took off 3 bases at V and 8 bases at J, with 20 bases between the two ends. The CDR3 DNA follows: TGCGCCAGCAGCTCCCTAGGCTCTTCCGGGGACGGCTACACCTTC. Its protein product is CASSSLGSSGDGYTF.

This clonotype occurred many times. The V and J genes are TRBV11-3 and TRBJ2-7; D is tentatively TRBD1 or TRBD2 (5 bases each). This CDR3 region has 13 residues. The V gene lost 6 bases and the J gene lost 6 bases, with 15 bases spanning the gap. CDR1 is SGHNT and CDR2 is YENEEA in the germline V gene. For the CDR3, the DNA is TGTGCCAGCAGTTCCGGGACGGCTGGCGAGCAGTACTTC. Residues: CASSSGTAGEQYF.

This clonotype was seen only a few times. The CDR3 coding sequence is TGTGCCAGCAGTCCCGGGACTCCCCCGCCGAAACTGTTTTTT. This gives the protein CASSPGTPPPKLFF. The chain combines TRBV27 with TRBJ1-4, with D possibly TRBD1 on 5 matching bases. The CDR3 spans 14 residues. V lost 5 bases, J lost 11 bases, and 18 bases lay in between. Looked up from germline, CDR1 is MNHEY and CDR2 is SMNVEV (reference sequence).